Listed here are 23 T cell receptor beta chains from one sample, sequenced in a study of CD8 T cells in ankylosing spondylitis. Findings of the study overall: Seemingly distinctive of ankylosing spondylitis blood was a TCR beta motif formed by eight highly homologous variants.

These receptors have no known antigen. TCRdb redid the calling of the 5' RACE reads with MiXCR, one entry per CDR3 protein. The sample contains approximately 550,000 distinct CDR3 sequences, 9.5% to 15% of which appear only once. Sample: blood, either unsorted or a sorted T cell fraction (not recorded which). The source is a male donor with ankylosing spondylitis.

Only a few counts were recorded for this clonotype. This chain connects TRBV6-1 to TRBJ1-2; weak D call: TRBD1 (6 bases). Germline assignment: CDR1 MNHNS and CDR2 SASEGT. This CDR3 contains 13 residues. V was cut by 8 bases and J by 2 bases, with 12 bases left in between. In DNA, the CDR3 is TGTGCCAGCCGGGGGGCGAGCAACTATGGCTACACCTTC. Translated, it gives CASRGASNYGYTF.

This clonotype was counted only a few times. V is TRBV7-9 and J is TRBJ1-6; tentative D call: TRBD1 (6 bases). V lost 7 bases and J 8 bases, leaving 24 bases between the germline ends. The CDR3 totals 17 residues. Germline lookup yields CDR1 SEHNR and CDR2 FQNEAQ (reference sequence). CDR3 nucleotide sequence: TGTGCCAGCAAATTTCAGTCGGTGGGGGGCAAGGATTCACCCCTCCACTTT. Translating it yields CASKFQSVGGKDSPLHF.

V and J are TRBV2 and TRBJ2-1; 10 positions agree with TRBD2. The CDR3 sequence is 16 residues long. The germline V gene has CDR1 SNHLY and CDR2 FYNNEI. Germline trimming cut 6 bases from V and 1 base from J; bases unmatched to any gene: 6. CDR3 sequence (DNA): TGTGCCAGCAGCGTCCTAGCGGGGGTGTCCTACAATGAGCAGTTCTTC. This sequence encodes CASSVLAGVSYNEQFF.

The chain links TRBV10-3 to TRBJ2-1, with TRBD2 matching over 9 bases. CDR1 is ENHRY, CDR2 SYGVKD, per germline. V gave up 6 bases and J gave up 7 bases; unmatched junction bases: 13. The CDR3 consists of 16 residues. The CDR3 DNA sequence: TGTGCCATCAGCGCCCTGGCGGGAGGGAGTAAGAATGAGCAGTTCTTC. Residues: CAISALAGGSKNEQFF.

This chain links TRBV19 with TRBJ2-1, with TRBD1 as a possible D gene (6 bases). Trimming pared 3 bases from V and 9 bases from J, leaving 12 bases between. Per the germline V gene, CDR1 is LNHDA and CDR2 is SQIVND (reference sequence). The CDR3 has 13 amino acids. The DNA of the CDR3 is TGTGCCAGTAGTATCATCTCAGGGGCTGAGCAGTTCTTC. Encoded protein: CASSIISGAEQFF.

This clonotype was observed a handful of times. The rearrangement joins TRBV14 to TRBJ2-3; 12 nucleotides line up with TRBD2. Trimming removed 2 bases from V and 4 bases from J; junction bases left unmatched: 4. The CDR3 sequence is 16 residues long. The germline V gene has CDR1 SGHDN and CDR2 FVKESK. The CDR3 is CASSQMRLAGADTQYF. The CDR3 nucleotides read TGTGCCAGCAGCCAAATGAGACTAGCGGGAGCAGATACGCAGTATTTT.

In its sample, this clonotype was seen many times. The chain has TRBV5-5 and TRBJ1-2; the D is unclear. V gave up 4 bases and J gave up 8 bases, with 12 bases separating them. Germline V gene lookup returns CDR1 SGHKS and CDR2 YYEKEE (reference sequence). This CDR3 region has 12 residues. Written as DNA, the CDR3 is TGTGCCAGCAGCCCGGACCTCGGCGGCTACACCTTC. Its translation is CASSPDLGGYTF. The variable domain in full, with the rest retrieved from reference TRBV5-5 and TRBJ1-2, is DAGVTQSPTHLIKTRGQQVTLRCSPISGHKSVSWYQQVLGQGPQFIFQYYEKEERGRGNFPDRFSARQFPNYSSELNVNALLLGDSALYLCASSPDLGGYTFGSGTRLTVV.

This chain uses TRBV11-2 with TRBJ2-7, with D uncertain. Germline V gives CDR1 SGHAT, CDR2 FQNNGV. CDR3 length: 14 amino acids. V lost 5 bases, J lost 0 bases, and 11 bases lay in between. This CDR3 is CASSPRISSYEQYF. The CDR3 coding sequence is TGTGCCAGCAGCCCCCGTATTAGCTCCTACGAGCAGTACTTC.

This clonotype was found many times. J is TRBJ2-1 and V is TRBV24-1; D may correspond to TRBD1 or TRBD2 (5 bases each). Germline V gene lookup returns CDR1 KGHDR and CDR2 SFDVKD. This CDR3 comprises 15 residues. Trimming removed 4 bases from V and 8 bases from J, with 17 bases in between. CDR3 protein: CATSDSQGALYEQFF. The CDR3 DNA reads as TGTGCCACCAGTGACTCCCAGGGAGCCCTCTATGAGCAGTTCTTC.

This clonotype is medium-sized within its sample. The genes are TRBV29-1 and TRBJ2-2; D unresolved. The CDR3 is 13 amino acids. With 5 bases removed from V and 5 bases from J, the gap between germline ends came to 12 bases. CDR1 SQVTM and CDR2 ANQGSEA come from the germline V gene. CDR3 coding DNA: TGCAGCGTTACGTCATCCTTTACCGGGGAGCTGTTTTTT. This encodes CSVTSSFTGELFF.

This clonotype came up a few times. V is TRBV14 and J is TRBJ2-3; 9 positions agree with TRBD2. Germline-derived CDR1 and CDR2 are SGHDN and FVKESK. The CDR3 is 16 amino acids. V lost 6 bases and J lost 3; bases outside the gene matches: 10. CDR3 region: CASRGIAGVGTDTQYF. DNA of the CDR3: TGTGCCAGCAGGGGGATAGCGGGAGTTGGGACAGATACGCAGTATTTT.

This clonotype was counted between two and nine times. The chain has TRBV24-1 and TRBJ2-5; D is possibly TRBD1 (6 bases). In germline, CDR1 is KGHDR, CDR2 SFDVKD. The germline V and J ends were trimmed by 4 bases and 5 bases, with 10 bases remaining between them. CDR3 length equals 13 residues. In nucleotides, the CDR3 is TGTGCCACCAGTGAATCAGGGGAGGAGACCCAGTACTTC. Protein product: CATSESGEETQYF.

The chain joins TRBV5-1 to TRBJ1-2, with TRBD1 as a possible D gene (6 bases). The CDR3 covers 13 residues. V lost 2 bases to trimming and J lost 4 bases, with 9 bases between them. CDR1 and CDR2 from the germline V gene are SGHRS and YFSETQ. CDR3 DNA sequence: TGCGCCAGCAGCTTTACAGGGTTCTATGGCTACACCTTC. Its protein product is CASSFTGFYGYTF. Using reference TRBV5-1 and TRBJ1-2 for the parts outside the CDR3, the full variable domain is KAGVTQTPRYLIKTRGQQVTLSCSPISGHRSVSWYQQTPGQGLQFLFEYFSETQRNKGNFPGRFSGRQFSNSRSEMNVSTLELGDSALYLCASSFTGFYGYTFGSGTRLTVV.

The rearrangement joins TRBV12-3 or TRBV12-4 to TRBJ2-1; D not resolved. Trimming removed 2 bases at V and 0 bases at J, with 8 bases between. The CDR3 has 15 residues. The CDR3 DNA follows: TGTGCCAGCAGTTTAAATAGGATCTCCTACAATGAGCAGTTCTTC. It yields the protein CASSLNRISYNEQFF.

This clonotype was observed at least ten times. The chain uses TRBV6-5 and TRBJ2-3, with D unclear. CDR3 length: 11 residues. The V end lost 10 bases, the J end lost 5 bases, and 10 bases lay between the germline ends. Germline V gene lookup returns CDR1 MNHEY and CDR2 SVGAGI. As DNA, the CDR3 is TGTGCCACCTCGACCGTAGATACGCAGTATTTT. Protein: CATSTVDTQYF.

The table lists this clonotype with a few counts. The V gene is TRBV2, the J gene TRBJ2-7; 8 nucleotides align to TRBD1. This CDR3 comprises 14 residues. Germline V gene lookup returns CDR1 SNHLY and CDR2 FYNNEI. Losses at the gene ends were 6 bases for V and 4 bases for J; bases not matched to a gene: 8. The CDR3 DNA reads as TGTGCCAGCAGCATGAGGCAGGGGGCTTACGAGCAGTACGTC. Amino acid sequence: CASSMRQGAYEQYV.

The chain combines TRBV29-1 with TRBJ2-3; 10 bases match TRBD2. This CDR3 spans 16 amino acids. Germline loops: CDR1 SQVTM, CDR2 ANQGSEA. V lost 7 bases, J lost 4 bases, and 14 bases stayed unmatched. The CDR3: CSAGGSSGRAADTQYF. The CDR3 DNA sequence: TGCAGCGCCGGGGGTTCGAGCGGGAGGGCCGCAGATACGCAGTATTTT.

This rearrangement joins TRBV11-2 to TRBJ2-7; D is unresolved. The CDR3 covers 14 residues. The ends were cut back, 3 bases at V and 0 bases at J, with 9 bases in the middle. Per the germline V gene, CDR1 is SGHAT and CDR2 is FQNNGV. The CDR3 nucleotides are TGTGCCAGCAGCTTGAAGCGCACCTCCTACGAGCAGTACTTC. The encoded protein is CASSLKRTSYEQYF.

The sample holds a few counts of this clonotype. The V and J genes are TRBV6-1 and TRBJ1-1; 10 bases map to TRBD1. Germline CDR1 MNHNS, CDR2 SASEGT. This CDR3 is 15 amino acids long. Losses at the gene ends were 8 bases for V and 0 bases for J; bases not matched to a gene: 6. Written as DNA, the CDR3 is TGTGCCAGCCTCGACAGGGGGCGAATGAACACTGAAGCTTTCTTT. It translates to CASLDRGRMNTEAFF.

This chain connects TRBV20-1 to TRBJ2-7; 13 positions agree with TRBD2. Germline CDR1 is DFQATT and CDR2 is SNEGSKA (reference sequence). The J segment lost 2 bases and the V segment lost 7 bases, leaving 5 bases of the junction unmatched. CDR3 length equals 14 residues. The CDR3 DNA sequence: TGCAGTGTACGGACTAGCGGGAGTACCTACGAGCAGTACTTC. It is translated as CSVRTSGSTYEQYF.

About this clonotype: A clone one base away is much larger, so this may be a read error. Here the CDR3 DNA reads TGTGCCGGCAGTTTATTGGGCAATCAGCCCCAGCATTTT. It encodes CAGSLLGNQPQHF. The chain couples TRBV12-3 or TRBV12-4 to TRBJ1-5; unclear D gene. CDR3 length: 13 residues.

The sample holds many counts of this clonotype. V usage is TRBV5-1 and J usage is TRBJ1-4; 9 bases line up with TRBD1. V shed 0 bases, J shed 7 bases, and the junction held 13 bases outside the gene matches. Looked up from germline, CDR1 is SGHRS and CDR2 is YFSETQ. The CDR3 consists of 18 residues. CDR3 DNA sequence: TGCGCCAGCAGCTTGGATGGGACAGGGTCCCGATTAAGTGAAAAACTGTTTTTT. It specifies CASSLDGTGSRLSEKLFF.

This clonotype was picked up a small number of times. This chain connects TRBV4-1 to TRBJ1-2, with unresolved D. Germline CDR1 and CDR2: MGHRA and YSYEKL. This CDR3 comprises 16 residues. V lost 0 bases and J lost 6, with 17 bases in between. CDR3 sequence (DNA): TGCGCCAGCAGCCAAGAAACAACAGTAGTAGGGCATGGCTACACCTTC. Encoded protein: CASSQETTVVGHGYTF.